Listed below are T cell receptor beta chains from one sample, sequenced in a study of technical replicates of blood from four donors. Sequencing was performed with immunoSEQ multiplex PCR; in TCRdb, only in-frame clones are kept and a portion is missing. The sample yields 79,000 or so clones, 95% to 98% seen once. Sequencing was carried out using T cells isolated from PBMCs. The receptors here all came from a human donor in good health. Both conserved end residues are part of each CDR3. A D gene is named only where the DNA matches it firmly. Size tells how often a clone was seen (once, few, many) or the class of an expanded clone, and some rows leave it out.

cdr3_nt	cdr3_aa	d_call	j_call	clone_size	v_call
TGTGCCAGCAGGAGTCTAGCGCCGAGGGGCGAGCAGTACTTC	CASRSLAPRGEQYF	-	TRBJ2-7	-	TRBV27
TGTGCCAGCAGCCTACAGGGGGACGGGGAGCTGTTTTTT	CASSLQGDGELFF	TRBD1	TRBJ2-2	-	TRBV7-3
TGTGCCAGCAGATTACAGGGGATCACTGGAAACACCATATATTTT	CASRLQGITGNTIYF	TRBD1	TRBJ1-3	-	TRBV6-1
TGTGCCAGCACTCCGGGGGTGGGAGCTGCGAACACCGGGGAGCTGTTTTTT	CASTPGVGAANTGELFF	-	TRBJ2-2	-	TRBV2
TGTGCCAGCAGCCACGAGGGGACTAGCGGGAGTTTCGCTGAGCAGTTCTTC	CASSHEGTSGSFAEQFF	TRBD2	TRBJ2-1	few	TRBV7-9
TGTGCCAGCAGCCGGACAGGGGGCTACACTGAAGCTTTCTTT	CASSRTGGYTEAFF	TRBD1	TRBJ1-1	once	TRBV28
TGTGCCAGCAGTGAAGCGCGAGGGAGGGCCTACGAGCAGTACTTC	CASSEARGRAYEQYF	TRBD2	TRBJ2-7	-	TRBV6-1
TGTGCCAGCAGCTTCAGTGGGGAGCTGTTTTTT	CASSFSGELFF	-	TRBJ2-2	-	TRBV5-4
TGTGCCAGTAGGACAGGGGGGAGCGAGCAGTACTTC	CASRTGGSEQYF	TRBD1	TRBJ2-7	-	TRBV27
TGTGCCAGCAGCTCCGGGACTGACTACAATGAGCAGTTCTTC	CASSSGTDYNEQFF	-	TRBJ2-1	-	TRBV27
TGTGCCACCAGCAGAGATCAGGGGCTCCGAACCTACGAGCAGTACTTC	CATSRDQGLRTYEQYF	-	TRBJ2-7	-	TRBV15
TGTGCCAGCAGCTTAGATCGAGCCTACGAGCAGTACTTC	CASSLDRAYEQYF	-	TRBJ2-7	-	TRBV11-2